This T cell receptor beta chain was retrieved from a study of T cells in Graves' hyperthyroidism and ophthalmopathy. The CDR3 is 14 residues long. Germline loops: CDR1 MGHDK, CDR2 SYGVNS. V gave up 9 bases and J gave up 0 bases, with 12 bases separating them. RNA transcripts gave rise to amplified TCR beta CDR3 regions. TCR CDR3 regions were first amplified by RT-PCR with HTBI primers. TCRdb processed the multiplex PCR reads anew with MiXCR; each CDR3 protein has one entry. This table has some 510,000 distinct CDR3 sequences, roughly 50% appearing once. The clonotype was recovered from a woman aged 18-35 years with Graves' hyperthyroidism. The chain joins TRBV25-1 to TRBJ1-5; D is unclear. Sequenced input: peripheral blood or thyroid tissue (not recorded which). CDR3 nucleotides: TGTGCCAGTAACCCGCGGGGTAGCAATCAGCCCCAGCATTTT. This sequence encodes CASNPRGSNQPQHF.